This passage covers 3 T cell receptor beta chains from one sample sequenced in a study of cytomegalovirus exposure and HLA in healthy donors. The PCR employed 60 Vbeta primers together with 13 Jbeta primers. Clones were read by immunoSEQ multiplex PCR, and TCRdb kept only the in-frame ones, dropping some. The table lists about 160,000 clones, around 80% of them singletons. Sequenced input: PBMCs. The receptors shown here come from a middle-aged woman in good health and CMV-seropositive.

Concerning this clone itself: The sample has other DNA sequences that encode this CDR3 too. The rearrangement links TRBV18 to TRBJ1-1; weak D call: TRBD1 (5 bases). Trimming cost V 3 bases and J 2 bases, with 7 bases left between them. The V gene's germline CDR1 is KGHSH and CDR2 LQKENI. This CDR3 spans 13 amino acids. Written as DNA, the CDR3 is TGTGCCAGCTCACCCGGGGGAAACACTGAAGCTTTCTTT. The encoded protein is CASSPGGNTEAFF.

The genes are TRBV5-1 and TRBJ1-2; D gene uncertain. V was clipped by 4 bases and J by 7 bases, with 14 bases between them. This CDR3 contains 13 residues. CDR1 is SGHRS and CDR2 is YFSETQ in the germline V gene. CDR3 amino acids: CASSPSVGSGYTF. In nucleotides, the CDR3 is TGCGCCAGCAGCCCCTCGGTCGGGTCTGGCTACACCTTC.

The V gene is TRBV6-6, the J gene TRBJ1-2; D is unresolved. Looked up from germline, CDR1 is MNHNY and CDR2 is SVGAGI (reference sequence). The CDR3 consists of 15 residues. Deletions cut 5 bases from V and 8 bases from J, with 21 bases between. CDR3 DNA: TGTGCCAGCAGTGATGGTGCTGGCAGGTTTGGGGGCTACACCTTC. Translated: CASSDGAGRFGGYTF.